The sequence of this T cell receptor beta chain was determined in a study of tumor-infiltrating lymphocytes in localized non-small cell lung cancer. Study information: Each patient gave resected tumor and non-adjacent uninvolved lung tissue. Study-level points and caveats: No link was found between tumor T-cell fraction and recurrence-free survival. TCR sequencing covered a subset of patients with enough tissue. IM1 and IM2 tumors showed no difference in T-cell fraction.

This clone was counted a single time. Its antigen is not identified. Sequencing used immunoSEQ multiplex PCR; TCRdb keeps in-frame clones, though not all of them. There are more than 10,000 clones in the sample; over 80% occur only once, and around 7.9% lies in the top ten. Germline CDR1 reads MNHEY; CDR2 reads SMNVEV (reference sequence). V was cut by 4 bases and J by 5 bases, with 14 bases left in between. This CDR3 has 14 residues. This rearrangement joins TRBV27 to TRBJ1-2; tentatively, D is TRBD1 (5 bases). The sample comprised lung tumor tissue. The receptor was derived from a human donor with non-small cell lung cancer. The CDR3 spells CASSSVSPGYGYTF. In nucleotides, the CDR3 is TGTGCCAGCAGTTCAGTCTCACCAGGGTATGGCTACACCTTC.